This TCR beta chain was retrieved from a study of pediatric ulcerative colitis. The repertoire was sequenced with immunoSEQ multiplex PCR; TCRdb's copy has only in-frame clones and lacks some. Of tens of thousands of clones listed, approximately 73% are singletons. About this clone itself: Its antigen is unidentified.

Broader study findings: Substantially fewer templates came from a couple of patients' blood samples.

One to two pinch biopsies were taken from the rectum during colonoscopy. CDR3 size: 13 residues. V was cut by 3 bases and J by 5 bases, with 10 bases left in between. Germline-derived CDR1 and CDR2 are SGHAT and FQDESV (reference sequence). V is TRBV11-1 and J is TRBJ2-5; D is possibly TRBD1 or TRBD2 (5 bases each). The material sequenced was gut tissue. This receptor was taken from a boy aged 10-17 years with moderate ulcerative colitis. CDR3 protein: CASSFGATETQYF. The DNA for the CDR3 is TGTGCCAGCAGCTTCGGGGCTACGGAGACCCAGTACTTC. Filled out from reference TRBV11-1 and TRBJ2-5, the complete variable domain reads EAEVAQSPRYKITEKSQAVAFWCDPISGHATLYWYRQILGQGPELLVQFQDESVVDDSQLPKDRFSAERLKGVDSTLKIQPAELGDSAMYLCASSFGATETQYFGPGTRLLVL.